The 23 T cell receptor beta chains below all came from one sample that was sequenced in a study of OX40 agonist ivuxolimab in advanced cancers. TCRdb's table, derived via immunoSEQ multiplex PCR, lists solely in-frame clones and lacks some. The table has some 150,000 clones, 90% seen once. The material sequenced was CD4+ or CD8+ T cells sorted from blood, taken in a trial of the OX40 agonist ivuxolimab. The receptors here all came from an adult with an advanced solid tumor such as melanoma, head and neck, liver or kidney cancer.

The V and J genes are TRBV28 and TRBJ2-2; no reliable D call. This CDR3 spans 15 amino acids. Germline V gene sequence: CDR1 MDHEN, CDR2 SYDVKM. Trimming pared 3 bases from V and 0 bases from J, leaving 8 bases between. CDR3: CASSLKYANTGELFF. CDR3 in DNA: TGTGCCAGCAGTTTGAAATATGCGAACACCGGGGAGCTGTTTTTT.

The chain uses TRBV29-1 and TRBJ2-7, with a tentative D call TRBD2 (5 bases). Germline loops: CDR1 SQVTM, CDR2 ANQGSEA. Trimming removed 7 bases from V and 0 bases from J, with 10 bases in between. The CDR3 sequence is 12 residues long. The CDR3 is CSAAGISYEQYF. In DNA, the CDR3 is TGCAGCGCAGCCGGGATCTCCTACGAGCAGTACTTC.

The chain is built from TRBV9 and TRBJ2-3, with 7 bases matching TRBD1. The CDR3 runs 17 residues. With 4 bases clipped from V and 2 bases from J, the junction kept 13 bases outside the gene matches. Germline V CDR1 and CDR2: SGDLS, YYNGEE. The DNA of the CDR3 is TGTGCCAGCAGCTTCTCGGACAGGACAAATTACACAGATACGCAGTATTTT. Translating it yields CASSFSDRTNYTDTQYF.

The rearrangement joins TRBV5-1 to TRBJ2-1; 7 nucleotides line up with TRBD2. This CDR3 spans 18 amino acids. CDR1 SGHRS and CDR2 YFSETQ come from the germline V gene. V trimming: 4 bases; J trimming: 10 bases; junction bases outside the gene matches: 23. CDR3 protein: CASSPDSSGLGRSSEQFF. The CDR3 coding sequence is TGCGCCAGCAGCCCCGATTCTAGCGGCTTGGGGAGGAGTAGCGAGCAGTTCTTC. Variable domain in full (rest from reference TRBV5-1 and TRBJ2-1): KAGVTQTPRYLIKTRGQQVTLSCSPISGHRSVSWYQQTPGQGLQFLFEYFSETQRNKGNFPGRFSGRQFSNSRSEMNVSTLELGDSALYLCASSPDSSGLGRSSEQFFGPGTRLTVL.

CDR3 bases: TGTGCCAGCAGCGTAGTTGGGACAGGCCGAGAGCAGTACTTC. Its protein product is CASSVVGTGREQYF. V usage is TRBV9 and J usage is TRBJ2-7, with 8 bases fitting TRBD1. Germline trimming cut 0 bases from V and 7 bases from J; bases unmatched to any gene: 6. The germline gives CDR1 SGDLS, CDR2 YYNGEE. CDR3 size: 14 residues.

The chain couples TRBV11-3 to TRBJ2-2; unclear D gene. The CDR3 sequence is 14 residues long. The V gene's germline CDR1 is SGHNT and CDR2 YENEEA. Trimming pared 5 bases from V and 8 bases from J, leaving 15 bases between. The chain's CDR3 is CASSPPTPRGELFF. The DNA of the CDR3 is TGTGCCAGCAGCCCACCAACACCGCGGGGGGAGCTGTTTTTT.

V and J are TRBV5-6 and TRBJ1-2; possible D gene TRBD1, 5 bases. V lost 0 bases and J lost 3, with 9 bases in between. Germline V lookup: CDR1 SGHDT, CDR2 YYEEEE. This CDR3 is built from 14 residues. The CDR3 DNA reads TGTGCCAGCAGCTTGGTCCGAGGGGACTATGGCTACACCTTC. Translated, it gives CASSLVRGDYGYTF.

This clone occurred once. This rearrangement joins TRBV6-1 to TRBJ1-5, with 9 bases lining up with TRBD1. The V and J ends lost 6 bases and 6 bases, in that order; junction bases with no gene match: 9. This CDR3 contains 15 residues. Germline CDR1 is MNHNS and CDR2 is SASEGT. The CDR3 bases are TGTGCCAGCAGGGGTGGGGACAGGGATATTCAGCCCCAGCATTTT. Protein sequence: CASRGGDRDIQPQHF.

The chain has TRBV7-2 and TRBJ2-7, with D perhaps matching TRBD2 (5 bases). Trimming removed 6 bases from V and 2 bases from J, with 11 bases in between. Looked up from germline, CDR1 is SGHTA and CDR2 is FQGNSA. This CDR3 has 13 amino acids. The CDR3 nucleotides are TGTGCCAGCAGATATACCGGGACCTACGAGCAGTACTTC. Translation gives CASRYTGTYEQYF.

The V and J genes are TRBV7-3 and TRBJ2-2, with 9 bases matching TRBD1. Germline V gene lookup returns CDR1 SGHTA and CDR2 FQGTGA. J lost 6 bases, V lost 3 bases, and 11 bases had no gene match. The CDR3 covers 17 residues. This CDR3 is CASSFGPSQGAAGELFF. CDR3 bases: TGTGCCAGCAGCTTCGGTCCCTCACAGGGGGCGGCCGGGGAGCTGTTTTTT.

The chain joins TRBV5-1 to TRBJ1-4; D remains unclear. This CDR3 region has 14 residues. V was shortened by 0 bases and J by 8 bases, with 11 bases between the two germline ends. Germline V lookup: CDR1 SGHRS, CDR2 YFSETQ. The CDR3 bases are TGCGCCAGCAGCTTGGATAGGGTTCAGGAAAAACTGTTTTTT. The encoded protein is CASSLDRVQEKLFF.

The rearrangement uses TRBV5-1 and TRBJ2-3; possible D gene TRBD2, 5 bases. The germline V gene has CDR1 SGHRS and CDR2 YFSETQ. CDR3 length equals 14 residues. Trimming removed 0 bases at V and 6 bases at J, with 11 bases between. For the CDR3, the DNA is TGCGCCAGCAGCTTGGGAAGCCCGGGGGATACGCAGTATTTT. Its protein is CASSLGSPGDTQYF.

V is TRBV10-3 and J is TRBJ2-3; TRBD2 agrees at 8 bases. Per germline, CDR1 ENHRY and CDR2 SYGVKD. The CDR3 is 14 amino acids. The ends lost 7 bases at V and 2 bases at J; junction bases unmatched: 5. The CDR3 DNA reads as TGTGCCATCATGACTAGCGACGCCACAGATACGCAGTATTTT. This encodes CAIMTSDATDTQYF.

V is TRBV9 and J is TRBJ1-1; D is possibly TRBD1 (5 bases). V was cut by 4 bases and J by 6 bases, with 13 bases left in between. CDR1 is SGDLS, CDR2 YYNGEE, per germline. The CDR3 length is 13 residues. For the CDR3, the DNA is TGTGCCAGCAGCCAAGACCAGGGACCTGAAGCTTTCTTT. Translated: CASSQDQGPEAFF.

The chain has TRBV7-9 and TRBJ2-7, with unresolved D. CDR1 SEHNR and CDR2 FQNEAQ come from the germline V gene (reference sequence). V lost 5 bases and J lost 8, with 13 bases in between. This CDR3 comprises 12 residues. The DNA for the CDR3 is TGTGCCAGCAGCCAAGACGGAGCGAAGCAGTACTTC. Protein product: CASSQDGAKQYF.

This chain links TRBV13 with TRBJ2-5; 7 bases fit TRBD2. Trimming cost V 1 base and J 5 bases; bases outside gene matches: 7. The germline V gene encodes CDR1 PRHDT and CDR2 FYEKMQ (reference sequence). The CDR3 has 15 residues. This CDR3 reads CASSLVGRADETQYF. CDR3 coding DNA: TGTGCCAGCAGCTTAGTTGGGAGGGCCGATGAGACCCAGTACTTC.

V is TRBV6-5 and J is TRBJ2-7, with 8 bases lining up with TRBD2. There are 13 residues in the CDR3. V dropped 10 bases and J dropped 4; count of bases not matched to a gene: 9. Looked up from germline, CDR1 is MNHEY and CDR2 is SVGAGI. CDR3 nucleotides: TGTGCCACCGCCGAACTAGCGGATTACGAGCAGTACTTC. Its translation: CATAELADYEQYF.

This clone appeared once. V usage is TRBV28 and J usage is TRBJ1-1; D not resolved. This CDR3 is built from 16 residues. Germline V gives CDR1 MDHEN, CDR2 SYDVKM. V dropped 6 bases and J dropped 6 bases, with 23 bases sitting between them. The CDR3 sequence is CASRRTAHTFPPEAFF. The CDR3 DNA is TGTGCCAGCAGAAGAACAGCGCACACCTTCCCTCCTGAAGCTTTCTTT. The whole variable domain, filled in from reference TRBV28 and TRBJ1-1, reads DVKVTQSSRYLVKRTGEKVFLECVQDMDHENMFWYRQDPGLGLRLIYFSYDVKMKEKGDIPEGYSVSREKKERFSLILESASTNQTSMYLCASRRTAHTFPPEAFFGQGTRLTVV.

This chain joins TRBV30 and TRBJ2-2; maybe TRBD1 (5 bases). Germline V gives CDR1 GTSNPN, CDR2 SVGIG (reference sequence). The CDR3 is 14 amino acids. V lost 3 bases and J lost 0, with 8 bases in between. The CDR3 loop reads CAWRGVSNTGELFF. The CDR3 nucleotides are TGTGCCTGGAGAGGGGTTTCGAACACCGGGGAGCTGTTTTTT.

The J gene is TRBJ2-4, the V gene TRBV9, with D uncertain. The V and J ends lost 0 bases and 3 bases respectively, with 7 bases between them. Germline assignment: CDR1 SGDLS and CDR2 YYNGEE. This CDR3 spans 14 amino acids. The CDR3 loop is CASSVGEVKNIQYF. The DNA for the CDR3 is TGTGCCAGCAGCGTAGGCGAAGTCAAAAACATTCAGTACTTC. Based on the CDR3 plus reference TRBV9 and TRBJ2-4, the full variable domain is DSGVTQTPKHLITATGQRVTLRCSPRSGDLSVYWYQQSLDQGLQFLIQYYNGEERAKGNILERFSAQQFPDLHSELNLSSLELGDSALYFCASSVGEVKNIQYFGAGTRLSVL.

The gene calls are TRBV7-3 and TRBJ1-2; D may be TRBD1 (6 bases). The CDR3 sequence is 16 residues long. CDR1 SGHTA and CDR2 FQGTGA come from the germline V gene. V lost 5 bases, J lost 4 bases, and 20 bases lay in between. The CDR3 DNA reads as TGTGCCAGCAGCCTACACGGAACAGGGTATCGCTATGGCTACACCTTC. It yields the protein CASSLHGTGYRYGYTF.

The chain couples TRBV11-2 to TRBJ1-6, with D possibly being TRBD1 (5 bases). Germline-derived CDR1 and CDR2 are SGHAT and FQNNGV. The ends were cut back, 4 bases at V and 19 bases at J, with 23 bases in the middle. The CDR3 has 14 residues. The CDR3: CASSSHHLGTQAHF. In DNA form, the CDR3 reads TGTGCCAGCAGCTCCCATCACCTCGGGACTCAGGCTCACTTT.

The rearrangement joins TRBV28 to TRBJ1-2, with 7 bases aligning to TRBD1. Trimming cost V 1 base and J 4 bases; bases outside gene matches: 15. The germline V gene has CDR1 MDHEN and CDR2 SYDVKM. CDR3 length equals 18 residues. The chain's CDR3 is CASSLSQLWRGPSYGYTF. CDR3 bases: TGTGCCAGCAGTTTATCCCAACTTTGGAGGGGGCCGAGCTATGGCTACACCTTC.